Listed here are 26 T cell receptor beta chains from one sample, sequenced in a study of shared clonotypes between healthy human individuals. Here immunoSEQ multiplex PCR was the method, and the copy in TCRdb shows in-frame clones only, minus some. In the table there are some 500,000 clones, roughly 78% of which are singletons. The sample taken for sequencing was PBMCs. All receptors come from a woman between 40 and 50 years old in good health. Some clones in this sample may be carry-over from other donors' samples.

This chain joins TRBV11-3 and TRBJ2-3; D is uncertain. CDR1 SGHNT and CDR2 YENEEA come from the germline V gene. The V gene lost 2 bases and the J gene lost 2 bases, with 11 bases spanning the gap. The CDR3 runs to 15 residues. CDR3 nucleotide sequence: TGTGCCAGCAGCTTAACAGAGGACCCCACAGATACGCAGTATTTT. Protein: CASSLTEDPTDTQYF.

This clone was detected once. The genes are TRBV18 and TRBJ2-3; 10 bases agree with TRBD2. The CDR3 has 19 amino acids. Germline V gene lookup returns CDR1 KGHSH and CDR2 LQKENI. The ends lost 2 bases at V and 0 bases at J; junction bases unmatched: 11. The CDR3 region is CASSPTGTSAVVSTDTQYF. CDR3 sequence (DNA): TGTGCCAGCTCACCAACTGGGACTAGCGCAGTGGTGAGCACAGATACGCAGTATTTT.

V gene TRBV5-8 combines with J gene TRBJ2-1, with a tentative D call TRBD1 (5 bases). Germline values: CDR1 SGHTS, CDR2 YDEGEE. The V and J ends lost 2 bases and 5 bases respectively, with 11 bases between them. The CDR3 consists of 14 residues. CDR3 loop: CASSFSRTHNEQFF. The CDR3 nucleotides read TGTGCCAGCAGCTTTTCCCGGACACACAATGAGCAGTTCTTC.

This clone was seen a few times. The V call is TRBV7-2, the J call TRBJ2-3; D unclear. V was shortened by 5 bases and J by 7 bases, with 7 bases between the two germline ends. The CDR3 is 11 amino acids. The germline V gene encodes CDR1 SGHTA and CDR2 FQGNSA. CDR3 region: CASSTRNTQYF. The CDR3 DNA is TGTGCCAGCAGCACCCGGAATACGCAGTATTTT. The full variable domain, completed using reference TRBV7-2 and TRBJ2-3, is GAGVSQSPSNKVTEKGKDVELRCDPISGHTALYWYRQSLGQGLEFLIYFQGNSAPDKSGLPSDRFSAERTGGSVSTLTIQRTQQEDSAVYLCASSTRNTQYFGPGTRLTVL.

This CDR3 is CASSGDRATEAFF. CDR3 bases: TGTGCCAGCAGCGGGGACAGGGCTACTGAAGCTTTCTTT. The chain combines TRBV5-4 with TRBJ1-1; 9 bases align to TRBD1. The CDR3 runs to 13 residues. Germline assignment: CDR1 SGHNT and CDR2 YYREEE (reference sequence). J gave up 5 bases and V 4 bases, and 3 bases lay outside the gene matches.

This clone was picked up a small number of times. V is TRBV7-2 and J is TRBJ2-7; D remains ambiguous. Trimming left V 1 base short and J 2 bases short, with 9 bases between. CDR3 length: 14 amino acids. The germline V gene encodes CDR1 SGHTA and CDR2 FQGNSA. CDR3 DNA sequence: TGTGCCAGCAGCTTAGTGGCCTCCACCTACGAGCAGTACTTC. Translated, it gives CASSLVASTYEQYF.

The chain recombines TRBV6-1 with TRBJ2-7; D not certain. The CDR3 runs 13 residues. Trimming cost V 5 bases and J 4 bases, with 12 bases left between them. Looked up from germline, CDR1 is MNHNS and CDR2 is SASEGT. CDR3 sequence reads: CASSPDSLYEQYF. In DNA, the CDR3 is TGTGCCAGCAGTCCAGACTCGCTGTACGAGCAGTACTTC.

In its sample, this clone was seen many times. J is TRBJ2-7 and V is TRBV6-5; TRBD2 might be the D (6 bases). Deletions cut 9 bases from V and 7 bases from J, with 19 bases between. Germline-derived CDR1 and CDR2 are MNHEY and SVGAGI. CDR3 length: 13 amino acids. In DNA form, the CDR3 reads TGTGCCAGTGGTGGAGTTCGGGAGAGTGAGCAGTACTTC. This encodes CASGGVRESEQYF.

The chain carries TRBV19 and TRBJ1-5, with D possibly matching TRBD1 (6 bases). Germline CDR1 is LNHDA and CDR2 is SQIVND (reference sequence). CDR3 size: 15 residues. V shed 6 bases and J shed 6 bases, with 18 bases lying between them. CDR3: CASSRGAGERQPQHF. Here the CDR3 DNA reads TGTGCCAGTAGCCGCGGCGCAGGGGAGCGTCAGCCCCAGCATTTT.

V usage is TRBV19 and J usage is TRBJ2-7, with D maybe TRBD1 (6 bases). The CDR3 covers 14 residues. The V gene lost 3 bases and the J gene lost 1 base, with 10 bases spanning the gap. The germline CDR1 and CDR2 sequences are LNHDA and SQIVND (reference sequence). This chain's CDR3 is CASSIGRGSYEQYF. The CDR3 bases are TGTGCCAGTAGTATCGGCAGGGGATCCTACGAGCAGTACTTC. The full variable domain, its missing parts supplied by reference TRBV19 and TRBJ2-7, is DGGITQSPKYLFRKEGQNVTLSCEQNLNHDAMYWYRQDPGQGLRLIYYSQIVNDFQKGDIAEGYSVSREKKESFPLTVTSAQKNPTAFYLCASSIGRGSYEQYFGPGTRLTVT.

The chain joins TRBV11-2 to TRBJ1-1; TRBD1 aligns across 7 bases. Germline CDR1 is SGHAT and CDR2 is FQNNGV. V gave up 1 base and J gave up 1 base; unmatched junction bases: 3. The CDR3 consists of 15 residues. CDR3 bases: TGTGCCAGCAGCTTAGCGCAGGGGGGGAACACTGAAGCTTTCTTT. Amino acid sequence: CASSLAQGGNTEAFF.

This clone was picked up one time. The chain uses TRBV9 and TRBJ2-3; weak D call: TRBD2 (5 bases). V was shortened by 7 bases and J by 2 bases, with 11 bases between the two germline ends. CDR3 length: 13 residues. Per the germline V gene, CDR1 is SGDLS and CDR2 is YYNGEE. CDR3 amino acids: CASAPGNTDTQYF. The CDR3 bases are TGTGCCAGCGCGCCGGGAAACACAGATACGCAGTATTTT.

The V gene is TRBV7-9, the J gene TRBJ2-1; 13 bases are shared with TRBD2. The V gene end was trimmed by 5 bases and the J gene end by 1 base; junction bases not matched to a gene: 8. The CDR3 contains 18 residues. From germline, CDR1 is SEHNR and CDR2 FQNEAQ (reference sequence). The CDR3: CASSAGLAGAVSYNEQFF. The CDR3 DNA reads as TGTGCCAGCAGCGCCGGACTAGCGGGAGCAGTATCCTACAATGAGCAGTTCTTC.

This chain connects TRBV18 to TRBJ1-3; D gene uncertain. Germline CDR1 KGHSH, CDR2 LQKENI. The CDR3 is made up of 15 amino acids. Deletions cut 6 bases from V and 0 bases from J, with 12 bases between. CDR3 loop: CASSQDRTSGNTIYF. CDR3 sequence (DNA): TGTGCCAGCTCCCAGGACCGAACCTCTGGAAACACCATATATTTT.

The chain uses TRBV30 and TRBJ1-5; unclear D gene. This CDR3 has 13 residues. Trimming pared 2 bases from V and 7 bases from J, leaving 12 bases between. Germline V lookup: CDR1 GTSNPN, CDR2 SVGIG (reference sequence). CDR3 coding DNA: TGTGCCTGGAGTCGGGAGGCGTCCCAGCCCCAGCATTTT. Translating gives CAWSREASQPQHF.

The V and J genes are TRBV4-2 and TRBJ2-3; a weak D match, TRBD2 (6 bases). The length of the CDR3 is 16 residues. V dropped 0 bases and J dropped 0 bases, with 10 bases sitting between them. CDR1 and CDR2 (germline): LGHNA, YNFKEQ. The chain's CDR3 is CASSQEGSGSTDTQYF. The CDR3 region has the DNA TGTGCCAGCAGCCAAGAGGGCAGCGGGAGCACAGATACGCAGTATTTT.

This clone was seen more than once but under ten times. The chain links TRBV6-5 to TRBJ2-1; possibly TRBD2 for D (6 bases). V was pared by 2 bases and J by 16 bases, with 15 bases between. Germline V gives CDR1 MNHEY, CDR2 SVGAGI. The CDR3 is 12 amino acids. The CDR3 spells CASSYRPGLYFF. For the CDR3, the DNA is TGTGCCAGCAGTTACCGGCCGGGACTGTACTTCTTC.

About this clone itself: A far larger clone is off by one base, so a read error is likely. The CDR3, as DNA: TGCAACGTTAACGAACAGGGAGTCGGCGAAGCTTTCTTT. Amino acid sequence: CNVNEQGVGEAFF. This chain joins TRBV29-1 and TRBJ1-1; possible D gene TRBD1, 6 bases. Germline lookup yields CDR1 SQVTM and CDR2 ANQGSEA. The CDR3 length is 13 residues.

This clone occurred once. The chain joins TRBV2 to TRBJ2-2, with 7 positions matching TRBD1. CDR3 size: 15 residues. Germline V gene data show CDR1 as SNHLY and CDR2 as FYNNEI. With V trimmed by 2 bases and J by 6 bases, 6 bases remained unmatched. For the CDR3, the DNA is TGTGCCAGCAGTGAACAGGGGGTCAACCCCGGGGAGCTGTTTTTT. This codes for CASSEQGVNPGELFF.

The chain couples TRBV10-2 to TRBJ2-6; 12 nucleotides line up with TRBD2. Germline V gene data show CDR1 as WSHSY and CDR2 as SAAADI. The V gene end was trimmed by 6 bases and the J gene end by 0 bases; junction bases not matched to a gene: 3. The CDR3 runs 17 residues. CDR3 nucleotides: TGCGCCAGCAGGGGGACTAGCGGGCTCTCTGGGGCCAACGTCCTGACTTTC. It encodes CASRGTSGLSGANVLTF.

This clone was observed a single time. V gene TRBV7-2 combines with J gene TRBJ2-7; 12 bases are a match to TRBD2. With 4 bases clipped from V and 6 bases from J, the junction kept 4 bases outside the gene matches. There are 14 residues in the CDR3. The V gene's germline CDR1 is SGHTA and CDR2 FQGNSA. The CDR3 DNA is TGTGCCAGCAGCTGGGGACTAGCGGGTAGCGAGCAGTACTTC. As protein: CASSWGLAGSEQYF.

The chain couples TRBV6-5 to TRBJ1-4, with unresolved D. Trimming shortened V by 11 bases and J by 3 bases, and 13 bases separated the two germline ends. CDR1 is MNHEY and CDR2 is SVGAGI in the germline V gene. This CDR3 contains 13 residues. The CDR3 region is CASSTAANEKLFF. The CDR3 DNA reads TGTGCCTCCTCCACCGCGGCTAATGAAAAACTGTTTTTT.

The chain couples TRBV20-1 to TRBJ2-7; D is undetermined. The CDR3 extends over 11 amino acids. CDR1 is DFQATT, CDR2 SNEGSKA, per germline (reference sequence). Trimming shortened V by 2 bases and J by 6 bases, and 8 bases separated the two germline ends. In DNA form, the CDR3 reads TGCAGTGCTAGACTAGGGCGCGAGCAGTACTTC. Its translation: CSARLGREQYF.

This clone was observed a handful of times. A junction end diverges from the germline sequence, so it may reflect a read error. This chain connects TRBV4-1 to TRBJ2-7, with D possibly being TRBD2 (6 bases). The CDR3 spans 15 residues. The germline V gene has CDR1 MGHRA and CDR2 YSYEKL. This CDR3 is CASSQGHGSSYGQYF. The CDR3 DNA reads TGCGCCAGCAGCCAAGGTCACGGGAGCTCCTACGGGCAGTACTTC.

This chain connects TRBV5-4 to TRBJ2-3; perhaps TRBD2 as D (6 bases). Germline values: CDR1 SGHNT, CDR2 YYREEE (reference sequence). Between the trimmed V and J ends, which lost 2 bases and 3 bases, there was a span of 13 bases. The CDR3 length is 15 residues. Here the CDR3 reads CASSFGGAQTDTQYF. CDR3 nucleotides: TGTGCCAGCAGCTTCGGAGGGGCCCAGACAGATACGCAGTATTTT.

The rearrangement links TRBV6-6 to TRBJ1-2, with 8 bases that match TRBD1. The CDR3 contains 14 residues. Germline CDR1 reads MNHNY; CDR2 reads SVGAGI (reference sequence). Trimming cost V 5 bases and J 4 bases; bases outside gene matches: 6. CDR3 nucleotides: TGTGCCAGCAGTCGAGGGACAGGCATCTATGGCTACACCTTC. Translated: CASSRGTGIYGYTF.